Shown below are 25 T cell receptor beta chains from a single sample sequenced in a study of response to subunit inactivated influenza vaccine. One entry per CDR3 protein results from TCRdb running MiXCR on the RT-PCR reads. The table includes roughly 500,000 distinct CDR3 sequences, about 17% detected once. Sequenced here: CD4+ T cells sorted from PBMCs, sampled less than 30 months after vaccination. The receptors shown here come from a man aged 45-69 years who received an inactivated influenza vaccine.

There are a few counts of this clonotype. The CDR3 DNA is TGCAGCGTTGCCGGGGGGGGTCTGGATACGCAGTATTTT. Its translation: CSVAGGGLDTQYF. The gene calls are TRBV29-1 and TRBJ2-3, with 8 bases identical to TRBD2. CDR1 is SQVTM and CDR2 is ANQGSEA in the germline V gene. The length of the CDR3 is 13 residues. Trimming removed 4 bases from V and 6 bases from J; junction bases left unmatched: 6.

V and J are TRBV5-1 and TRBJ2-1; TRBD2 aligns across 14 bases. V lost 4 bases, J lost 1 base, and 7 bases stayed unmatched. Germline CDR1 reads SGHRS; CDR2 reads YFSETQ. There are 18 residues in the CDR3. CDR3 protein: CASSQGTSGSRSYNEQFF. CDR3 bases: TGCGCCAGCAGCCAAGGGACTAGCGGGAGTAGGTCCTACAATGAGCAGTTCTTC.

The chain links TRBV2 to TRBJ1-5, with D perhaps TRBD1 (6 bases). V was trimmed by 5 bases and J by 1 base, leaving 18 bases between them. This CDR3 has 17 amino acids. In germline, CDR1 is SNHLY, CDR2 FYNNEI. CDR3 region: CASSYRGGVISNQPQHF. CDR3 coding DNA: TGTGCCAGCAGTTACCGGGGGGGCGTGATAAGCAATCAGCCCCAGCATTTT.

This clonotype was found a few times. This chain connects TRBV5-1 to TRBJ2-7, with 9 bases identical to TRBD2. The junction had 14 bases not matched to a gene; V was cut back by 7 bases and J by 6 bases. This CDR3 contains 15 residues. Looked up from germline, CDR1 is SGHRS and CDR2 is YFSETQ. CDR3 bases: TGCGCCAGCGAGAGCGGGGGGACCTTGCGTCGCGAGCAGTACTTC. Its protein is CASESGGTLRREQYF.

The chain recombines TRBV12-3 or TRBV12-4 with TRBJ2-2; no clear D gene. V was trimmed by 4 bases and J by 7 bases, leaving 4 bases between them. This CDR3 is 11 amino acids long. This chain's CDR3 is CASSSGGELFF. CDR3 in DNA: TGTGCCAGCAGTTCCGGCGGGGAGCTGTTTTTT.

This clonotype was seen at least ten times. The rearrangement joins TRBV5-1 to TRBJ1-3; unclear D gene. Germline assignment: CDR1 SGHRS and CDR2 YFSETQ. V was trimmed by 1 base and J by 0 bases, leaving 5 bases between them. CDR3 length: 14 residues. The DNA of the CDR3 is TGCGCCAGCAGCTTGTATACCTCTGGAAACACCATATATTTT. Translation gives CASSLYTSGNTIYF. The whole variable domain, filled in from reference TRBV5-1 and TRBJ1-3, reads KAGVTQTPRYLIKTRGQQVTLSCSPISGHRSVSWYQQTPGQGLQFLFEYFSETQRNKGNFPGRFSGRQFSNSRSEMNVSTLELGDSALYLCASSLYTSGNTIYFGEGSWLTVV.

The V call is TRBV6-4, the J call TRBJ2-3; D is ambiguous. Trimming removed 0 bases at V and 2 bases at J, with 12 bases between. The CDR3 is 16 residues long. Germline V gene data show CDR1 as MRHNA and CDR2 as SNTAGT. The CDR3 DNA follows: TGTGCCAGCAGTGACTCTCGGAAAGATTACACAGATACGCAGTATTTT. As protein: CASSDSRKDYTDTQYF.

This clonotype was observed a few times. J is TRBJ2-3 and V is TRBV7-2; 8 positions agree with TRBD2. V lost 0 bases and J lost 7; bases outside the gene matches: 9. Germline V gene lookup returns CDR1 SGHTA and CDR2 FQGNSA. The CDR3 is made up of 16 amino acids. CDR3 in amino acids: CASSLAGQRGRYTQYF. The CDR3 region has the DNA TGTGCCAGCAGCTTAGCCGGCCAGCGGGGGCGGTATACGCAGTATTTT.

The chain couples TRBV4-3 to TRBJ2-1; D ambiguous. CDR1 and CDR2 (germline): LGHNA, YSLEER. The germline V and J ends were trimmed by 0 bases and 6 bases, with 18 bases remaining between them. The CDR3 has 17 amino acids. DNA of the CDR3: TGCGCCAGCAGCCAAGAGGTTCTTCCCGGGCTGTCCAATGAGCAGTTCTTC. It is translated as CASSQEVLPGLSNEQFF.

In its sample, this clonotype was seen a few times. The rearrangement joins TRBV20-1 to TRBJ1-5, with unresolved D. CDR1 and CDR2 (germline): DFQATT, SNEGSKA (reference sequence). Trimming took 0 bases from V and 6 from J, leaving 15 bases between them. The CDR3 extends over 15 amino acids. Here the CDR3 DNA reads TGCAGTGCTAGAGATCAAGGGTTTGTGGGTCAGCCCCAGCATTTT. Translation: CSARDQGFVGQPQHF.

The chain employs TRBV28 and TRBJ2-2, with TRBD2 as a possible D gene (5 bases). Germline assignment: CDR1 MDHEN and CDR2 SYDVKM. V shed 5 bases and J shed 0 bases, with 13 bases lying between them. This CDR3 is built from 16 residues. The DNA of the CDR3 is TGTGCCAGCAGTCTCCTCAGCGGCACGAACACCGGGGAGCTGTTTTTT. Translating gives CASSLLSGTNTGELFF.

This clonotype was seen a handful of times. The V call is TRBV5-1, the J call TRBJ2-5; 8 nucleotides match TRBD1. The V gene's germline CDR1 is SGHRS and CDR2 YFSETQ. V dropped 4 bases and J dropped 3; count of bases not matched to a gene: 5. The CDR3 spans 14 residues. The CDR3 loop reads CASSLGQAEETQYF. In nucleotides, the CDR3 is TGCGCCAGCAGCCTGGGACAGGCCGAAGAGACCCAGTACTTC.

This clonotype turned up a few times. The V and J genes are TRBV4-3 and TRBJ1-2; D is unclear. CDR3 length equals 13 residues. Germline CDR1 is LGHNA and CDR2 is YSLEER. The ends were cut back, 1 base at V and 8 bases at J, with 11 bases in the middle. CDR3 in DNA: TGCGCCAGCAGCCAAGTCGCTGGGTTAGGCTACACCTTC. Its translation is CASSQVAGLGYTF.

The J gene is TRBJ2-7, the V gene TRBV20-1; TRBD2 agrees at 12 bases. The V gene end was trimmed by 5 bases and the J gene end by 4 bases; junction bases not matched to a gene: 9. The CDR3 is 15 amino acids. Per the germline V gene, CDR1 is DFQATT and CDR2 is SNEGSKA (reference sequence). CDR3 amino acids: CSAAASGRGLYEQYF. CDR3 in DNA: TGCAGTGCTGCTGCTAGCGGGAGGGGTCTATACGAGCAGTACTTC.

This clonotype was observed many times. The chain is built from TRBV4-2 and TRBJ2-1; D call uncertain. The CDR3 consists of 16 residues. The germline V and J ends were trimmed by 1 base and 0 bases, with 10 bases remaining between them. Germline lookup yields CDR1 LGHNA and CDR2 YNFKEQ. The DNA of the CDR3 is TGTGCCAGCAGCCAAGGACTTGCGAGCTCCTACAATGAGCAGTTCTTC. Its protein product is CASSQGLASSYNEQFF.

This clonotype was counted a few times. The chain employs TRBV7-2 and TRBJ2-3; 13 bases align to TRBD2. With V trimmed by 5 bases and J by 2 bases, 4 bases remained unmatched. CDR3 length: 16 amino acids. CDR1 is SGHTA, CDR2 FQGNSA, per germline. CDR3 bases: TGTGCCAGCAGCCCGGGACTAGCGGGGAACACAGATACGCAGTATTTT. As protein: CASSPGLAGNTDTQYF.

The chain has TRBV5-6 and TRBJ1-1, with no clear D. The CDR3 sequence is 13 residues long. V lost 1 base and J 8 bases, leaving 12 bases between the germline ends. Germline-derived CDR1 and CDR2 are SGHDT and YYEEEE. The CDR3 region is CASSLRVREEAFF. The DNA of the CDR3 is TGTGCCAGCAGCTTGCGGGTTAGAGAAGAAGCTTTCTTT.

The genes are TRBV20-1 and TRBJ2-3; D might be TRBD2 (7 bases). CDR3 length: 18 amino acids. Germline CDR1 is DFQATT and CDR2 is SNEGSKA (reference sequence). V dropped 0 bases and J dropped 5 bases, with 24 bases sitting between them. CDR3 sequence (DNA): TGCAGTGCTAGAGATCTTGGGGGGAGGGGGATATCTGGAGATACGCAGTATTTT. Translating gives CSARDLGGRGISGDTQYF.

V and J are TRBV3-1 and TRBJ1-3, with 7 bases identical to TRBD1. V lost 8 bases to trimming and J lost 7 bases; unmatched junction nucleotides: 5. This CDR3 is 12 amino acids long. CDR1 is LGHDT, CDR2 YNNKEL, per germline (reference sequence). The CDR3 bases are TGTGCCAGCCAGGGGGGTTCGAACACCATATATTTT. This codes for CASQGGSNTIYF.

The rearrangement links TRBV27 to TRBJ1-2; 7 bases agree with TRBD1. The length of the CDR3 is 15 residues. The V and J ends lost 7 bases and 4 bases, in that order; junction bases with no gene match: 12. Germline-derived CDR1 and CDR2 are MNHEY and SMNVEV (reference sequence). This CDR3 is CASTQKPGQIYGYTF. The CDR3 DNA reads as TGTGCCAGCACCCAAAAGCCGGGACAGATCTATGGCTACACCTTC.

This clonotype occurred many times. The J gene is TRBJ2-1, the V gene TRBV29-1, with a possible D match to TRBD1 (6 bases). This CDR3 spans 14 amino acids. The V end was cut by 6 bases, the J end by 4 bases, with 16 bases between. The germline CDR1 and CDR2 sequences are SQVTM and ANQGSEA. The CDR3 DNA reads as TGCAGCGTGGCCCGTGGGACAAAGTACAATGAGCAGTTCTTC. Encoded protein: CSVARGTKYNEQFF.

A few counts support this clonotype. This chain uses TRBV6-1 with TRBJ1-5, with D hard to call. The germline gives CDR1 MNHNS, CDR2 SASEGT. The length of the CDR3 is 13 residues. The germline V and J ends were trimmed by 8 bases and 3 bases, with 11 bases remaining between them. The CDR3: CASLREINQPQHF. Written as DNA, the CDR3 is TGTGCCAGCCTCCGGGAGATCAATCAGCCCCAGCATTTT.

For the CDR3, the DNA is TGTGCCAGCAGTTTAGGGAGCGGGGGACTCTTTAATGAGCAGTTCTTC. Protein: CASSLGSGGLFNEQFF. The V gene is TRBV12-3 or TRBV12-4, the J gene TRBJ2-1; the match to TRBD2 covers 8 bases. The CDR3 runs to 16 residues. J was trimmed by 7 bases and V by 1 base; bases with no gene match: 9.

This clonotype has just a few counts. The chain couples TRBV28 to TRBJ1-4; D is undetermined. The germline V gene encodes CDR1 MDHEN and CDR2 SYDVKM. The CDR3 length is 15 residues. V lost 4 bases and J lost 5, with 14 bases in between. The CDR3 coding sequence is TGTGCCAGCAGTTCGAGTAAAAAGGGAAATGAAAAACTGTTTTTT. Translating it yields CASSSSKKGNEKLFF.

There are a few counts of this clonotype. The chain links TRBV7-9 to TRBJ2-7; 8 nucleotides align to TRBD1. The V and J ends lost 1 base and 3 bases, in that order; junction bases with no gene match: 5. The CDR3 extends over 15 amino acids. CDR1 and CDR2 (germline): SEHNR, FQNEAQ (reference sequence). This CDR3 reads CASSLEQGDFYEQYF. CDR3 DNA: TGTGCCAGCAGCTTAGAACAGGGGGACTTCTACGAGCAGTACTTC.